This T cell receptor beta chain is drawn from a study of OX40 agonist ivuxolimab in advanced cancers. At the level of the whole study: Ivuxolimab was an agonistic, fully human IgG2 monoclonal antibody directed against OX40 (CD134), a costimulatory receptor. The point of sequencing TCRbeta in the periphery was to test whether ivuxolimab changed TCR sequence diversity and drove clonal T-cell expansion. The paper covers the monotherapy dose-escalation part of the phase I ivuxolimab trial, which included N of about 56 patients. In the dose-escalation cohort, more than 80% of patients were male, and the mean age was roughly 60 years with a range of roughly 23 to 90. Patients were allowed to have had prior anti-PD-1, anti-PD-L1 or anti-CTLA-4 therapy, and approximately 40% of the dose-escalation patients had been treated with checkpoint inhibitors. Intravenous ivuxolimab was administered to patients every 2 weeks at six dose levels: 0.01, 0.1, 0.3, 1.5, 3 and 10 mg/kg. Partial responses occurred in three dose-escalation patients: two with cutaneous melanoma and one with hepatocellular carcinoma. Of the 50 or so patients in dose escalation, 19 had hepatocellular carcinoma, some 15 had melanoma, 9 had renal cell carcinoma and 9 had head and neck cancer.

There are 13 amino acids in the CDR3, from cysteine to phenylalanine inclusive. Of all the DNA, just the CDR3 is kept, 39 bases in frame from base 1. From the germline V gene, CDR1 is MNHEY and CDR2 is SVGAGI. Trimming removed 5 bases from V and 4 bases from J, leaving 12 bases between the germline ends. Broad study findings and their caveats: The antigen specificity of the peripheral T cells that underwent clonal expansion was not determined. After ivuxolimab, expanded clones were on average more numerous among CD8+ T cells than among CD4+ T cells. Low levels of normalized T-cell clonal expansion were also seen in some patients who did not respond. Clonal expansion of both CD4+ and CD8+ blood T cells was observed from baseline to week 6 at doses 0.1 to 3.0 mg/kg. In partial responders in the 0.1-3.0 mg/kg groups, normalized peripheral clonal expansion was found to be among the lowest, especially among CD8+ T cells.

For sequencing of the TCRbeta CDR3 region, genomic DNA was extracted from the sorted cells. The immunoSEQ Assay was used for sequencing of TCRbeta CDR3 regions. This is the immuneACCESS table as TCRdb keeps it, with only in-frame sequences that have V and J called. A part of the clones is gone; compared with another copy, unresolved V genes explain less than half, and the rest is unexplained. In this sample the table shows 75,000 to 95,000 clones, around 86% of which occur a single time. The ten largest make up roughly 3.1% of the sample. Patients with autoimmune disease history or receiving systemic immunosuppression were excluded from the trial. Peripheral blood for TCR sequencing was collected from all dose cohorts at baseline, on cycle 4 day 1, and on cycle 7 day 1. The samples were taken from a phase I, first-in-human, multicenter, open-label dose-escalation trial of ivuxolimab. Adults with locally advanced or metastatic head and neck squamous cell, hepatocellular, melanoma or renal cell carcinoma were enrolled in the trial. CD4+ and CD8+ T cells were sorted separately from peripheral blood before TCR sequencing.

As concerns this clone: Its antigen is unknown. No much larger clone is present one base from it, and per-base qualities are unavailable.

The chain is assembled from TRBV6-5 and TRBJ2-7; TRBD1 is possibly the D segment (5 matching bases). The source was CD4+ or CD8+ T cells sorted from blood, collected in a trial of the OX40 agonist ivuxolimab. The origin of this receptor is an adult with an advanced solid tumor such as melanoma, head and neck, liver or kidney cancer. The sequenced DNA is TGTGCCAGCAGTCCATATAGGGGTTACGAGCAGTACTTC. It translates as CASSPYRGYEQYF.